This T cell receptor (beta chain) was profiled in a study of T cell changes during pregnancy in multiple sclerosis (dated by TCRdb to the late 2010s). Study-wide context: Changes in the T cell repertoire over the course of pregnancy were examined in this study in women with multiple sclerosis.

Details on this clone: Its binding antigen is unknown. No much larger clone is present one base from it, and per-base qualities are unavailable.

Its CDR3 holds 14 amino acids, cysteine through phenylalanine. CDR3 DNA is the only sequence kept; it has 42 bases, read in frame from the first base. According to the germline V gene, CDR1 reads SGHRS and CDR2 reads YFSETQ. Trimming removed 2 bases from V and 4 bases from J, leaving 13 bases between the germline ends. To prepare the library, the immunoSEQ multiplex PCR assay was applied. TCRdb obtained this table from immuneACCESS and retained in-frame rearrangements with V and J assigned. These tables miss some clones; where compared with another copy, unresolved V genes account for less than half of the shortfall, and the remainder is unexplained. Present in this sample are roughly 47,000 clones, roughly 92% of which were seen just once. The top ten constitute roughly 5.4% of the sample.

The receptor comes from a female donor with multiple sclerosis, enrolled in a pregnancy study. This receptor chain uses TRBV5-1 and TRBJ2-7; the D gene is perhaps TRBD1, from 6 matching bases. Material: CD8+ T cells from peripheral blood mononuclear cells, obtained before pregnancy. The nucleotide sequence reads TGCGCCAGCAGCTTTGGTATTCAGGGGTACGAGCAGTACTTC. Its product reads: CASSFGIQGYEQYF.